A single sample is the source of the 20 T cell receptor beta chains below, sequenced in a study of shared clonotypes between healthy human individuals (TCRdb year 2020). The library was prepared using the immunoSEQ multiplex PCR assay. Here the immuneACCESS table is served through TCRdb, limited to in-frame sequences with V and J called. Missing clones are a known gap in these copies; in checked studies unresolved V genes cover under half, and the rest lacks a known reason. The table for this sample lists around 1.4 million clones; 98% of them were counted only once. Of the sample, approximately 0.38% falls within the top ten clones. Sequenced sample: naive CD4+ T cells sorted from blood. The sample's cell subset or site label is to be understood as: CD45RA+ positively selected. These receptors all come from a man aged 25-40 years in good health.

The V and J genes are TRBV11-1 and TRBJ2-7; 10 nucleotides match TRBD2. The CDR3 sequence is 16 residues long. J lost 3 bases, V lost 5 bases, and 10 bases had no gene match. Germline V gene data show CDR1 as SGHAT and CDR2 as FQDESV (reference sequence). The CDR3: CASSPFGTSVGYEQYF. The CDR3 coding sequence is TGTGCCAGCAGCCCCTTCGGGACTAGCGTCGGCTACGAGCAGTACTTC.

The rearrangement joins TRBV29-1 to TRBJ2-3; D gene ambiguous. Per the germline V gene, CDR1 is SQVTM and CDR2 is ANQGSEA. This CDR3 spans 12 amino acids. V was shortened by 1 base and J by 4 bases, with 6 bases between the two germline ends. CDR3 residues: CSVEAQADTQYF. The CDR3 DNA sequence: TGCAGCGTTGAAGCGCAAGCAGATACGCAGTATTTT.

This chain links TRBV28 with TRBJ2-3; 8 bases match TRBD2. The germline V gene has CDR1 MDHEN and CDR2 SYDVKM. This CDR3 has 15 amino acids. V was pared by 6 bases and J by 4 bases, with 9 bases of the junction left unmatched. CDR3 amino acids: CASRVAGLTSDTQYF. The CDR3, as DNA: TGTGCCAGCAGAGTAGCGGGATTGACTTCAGATACGCAGTATTTT.

This chain uses TRBV5-1 with TRBJ2-6; D remains ambiguous. This CDR3 region has 16 residues. Trimming cost V 0 bases and J 0 bases, with 7 bases left between them. The germline CDR1 and CDR2 sequences are SGHRS and YFSETQ. CDR3 sequence (DNA): TGCGCCAGCAGCTTGGACTTAAACTCTGGGGCCAACGTCCTGACTTTC. The encoded protein is CASSLDLNSGANVLTF.

The rearrangement joins TRBV4-3 to TRBJ2-3; no clear D. Trimming removed 1 base from V and 0 bases from J, with 8 bases in between. Germline V gives CDR1 LGHNA, CDR2 YSLEER. The CDR3 spans 15 residues. DNA of the CDR3: TGCGCCAGCAGCCAAGTTCTAGACAGCACAGATACGCAGTATTTT. Translation: CASSQVLDSTDTQYF.

The rearrangement uses TRBV5-1 and TRBJ2-1; maybe TRBD2 (5 bases). Germline CDR1 SGHRS, CDR2 YFSETQ. CDR3 length: 13 amino acids. V lost 4 bases to trimming and J lost 6 bases, with 11 bases between them. The CDR3 protein is CASSQLAGNEQFF. CDR3 sequence (DNA): TGCGCCAGCAGCCAACTTGCGGGCAATGAGCAGTTCTTC.

This chain links TRBV5-1 with TRBJ1-5, with TRBD1 as a possible D gene (5 bases). The CDR3 consists of 14 residues. Per the germline V gene, CDR1 is SGHRS and CDR2 is YFSETQ. Trimming removed 0 bases from V and 5 bases from J, with 9 bases in between. The CDR3 DNA sequence: TGCGCCAGCAGCTTGGACAGGAATCATCAGCCCCAGCATTTT. Residues: CASSLDRNHQPQHF.

The chain uses TRBV7-3 and TRBJ2-3, with unresolved D. CDR1 is SGHTA and CDR2 is FQGTGA in the germline V gene. V lost 6 bases, J lost 10 bases, and 23 bases lay in between. The CDR3 contains 15 residues. Here the CDR3 reads CASSPVLGPRGAQYF. For the CDR3, the DNA is TGTGCCAGCAGTCCCGTCCTTGGGCCTCGTGGTGCGCAGTATTTT.

The J gene is TRBJ2-2, the V gene TRBV7-9, with D unresolved. The germline V gene has CDR1 SEHNR and CDR2 FQNEAQ (reference sequence). The V and J ends lost 5 bases and 4 bases respectively, with 5 bases between them. The CDR3 is made up of 12 amino acids. CDR3 residues: CASSEVTGELFF. CDR3 nucleotides: TGTGCCAGCAGCGAAGTCACCGGGGAGCTGTTTTTT. The variable domain in full, completed from reference TRBV7-9 and TRBJ2-2, reads DTGVSQNPRHKITKRGQNVTFRCDPISEHNRLYWYRQTLGQGPEFLTYFQNEAQLEKSRLLSDRFSAERPKGSFSTLEIQRTEQGDSAMYLCASSEVTGELFFGEGSRLTVL.

This clone was recorded only once. This sequence joins TRBV19 and TRBJ2-3; 11 bases match TRBD2. Germline-derived CDR1 and CDR2 are LNHDA and SQIVND (reference sequence). The length of the CDR3 is 16 residues. V gave up 5 bases and J gave up 4 bases; unmatched junction bases: 8. The CDR3 region is CASSVGLAETSDTQYF. DNA for the CDR3: TGTGCCAGTAGTGTGGGACTAGCGGAAACATCAGATACGCAGTATTTT.

The chain is built from TRBV27 and TRBJ2-5; D is perhaps TRBD1 (5 bases). The CDR3 contains 14 residues. CDR1 MNHEY and CDR2 SMNVEV come from the germline V gene (reference sequence). V shed 8 bases and J shed 5 bases, with 18 bases lying between them. CDR3 nucleotide sequence: TGTGCCAGCCGCCAAACAGGTATTGGGGAGACCCAGTACTTC. Translated, it gives CASRQTGIGETQYF.

This sequence joins TRBV11-3 and TRBJ2-3; D may be TRBD2 (6 bases). The CDR3 runs to 18 residues. V lost 1 base and J 1 base, leaving 18 bases between the germline ends. The V gene's germline CDR1 is SGHNT and CDR2 YENEEA. The DNA of the CDR3 is TGTGCCAGCAGCTTAGGTTCCCTAGCGAGAAGAGGCACAGATACGCAGTATTTT. Its translation: CASSLGSLARRGTDTQYF.

The chain carries TRBV6-1 and TRBJ2-5; TRBD2 is a possible D gene (6 bases). This CDR3 has 14 residues. The V end was cut by 2 bases, the J end by 6 bases, with 13 bases between. Germline values: CDR1 MNHNS, CDR2 SASEGT. This chain's CDR3 is CASSEIRAGQTQYF. In nucleotides, the CDR3 is TGTGCCAGCAGTGAAATTAGGGCGGGGCAGACCCAGTACTTC.

The chain couples TRBV5-1 to TRBJ2-1, with a tentative D call TRBD2 (5 bases). V gave up 4 bases and J gave up 8 bases, with 10 bases separating them. This CDR3 has 12 residues. The germline V gene has CDR1 SGHRS and CDR2 YFSETQ. CDR3 in amino acids: CASSLREYEQFF. The DNA for the CDR3 is TGCGCCAGCAGCCTGAGGGAGTATGAGCAGTTCTTC.

The CDR3 loop is CAISWFGQETQYF. CDR3 in DNA: TGTGCCATCAGTTGGTTTGGACAAGAGACCCAGTACTTC. This chain connects TRBV10-3 to TRBJ2-5; D unclear. Trimming pared 5 bases from V and 2 bases from J, leaving 9 bases between. The CDR3 consists of 13 residues. CDR1 is ENHRY and CDR2 is SYGVKD in the germline V gene.

This chain links TRBV14 with TRBJ2-3; no clear D gene. V was clipped by 1 base and J by 0 bases, with 17 bases between them. Per germline, CDR1 SGHDN and CDR2 FVKESK. The CDR3 sequence is 18 residues long. CDR3 in amino acids: CASSQVIWVPESTDTQYF. The CDR3 DNA reads as TGTGCCAGCAGCCAAGTAATTTGGGTCCCGGAAAGCACAGATACGCAGTATTTT.

This clone was seen only once. The chain is built from TRBV28 and TRBJ2-7; TRBD2 agrees at 11 bases. V lost 2 bases, J lost 2 bases, and 17 bases stayed unmatched. CDR3 length: 20 amino acids. Germline-derived CDR1 and CDR2 are MDHEN and SYDVKM. In nucleotides, the CDR3 is TGTGCCAGCAGTTTAACGCAACCCCTACTAGCGGGGGTGAGGCCCTACGAGCAGTACTTC. It translates to CASSLTQPLLAGVRPYEQYF.

This sequence joins TRBV18 and TRBJ2-3; possibly TRBD2 for D (6 bases). CDR3 size: 16 residues. Deletions cut 3 bases from V and 0 bases from J, with 13 bases between. The germline V gene has CDR1 KGHSH and CDR2 LQKENI. CDR3: CASSPFGGLSTDTQYF. The CDR3 DNA reads as TGTGCCAGCTCACCGTTTGGGGGGTTGAGCACAGATACGCAGTATTTT.

The V call is TRBV6-4, the J call TRBJ1-1; D gene unclear. This CDR3 has 15 residues. Looked up from germline, CDR1 is MRHNA and CDR2 is SNTAGT. Trimming removed 5 bases at V and 2 bases at J, with 15 bases between. CDR3 loop: CASSREGIRNTEAFF. CDR3 coding DNA: TGTGCCAGCAGTCGGGAGGGTATTCGCAACACTGAAGCTTTCTTT.

Remarks on this clone: Within the sample, other DNA sequences also encode this same CDR3. The chain joins TRBV18 to TRBJ2-2, with D perhaps given as TRBD1 or TRBD2 (5 bases each). The CDR3 is made up of 15 amino acids. V was trimmed by 1 base and J by 0 bases, leaving 6 bases between them. CDR1 and CDR2 (germline): KGHSH, LQKENI. CDR3 nucleotide sequence: TGTGCCAGCTCACCACTGGGGGCGAACACCGGGGAGCTGTTTTTT. This sequence encodes CASSPLGANTGELFF. Looking up the rest from reference TRBV18 and TRBJ2-2 gives the full variable domain: NAGVMQNPRHLVRRRGQEARLRCSPMKGHSHVYWYRQLPEEGLKFMVYLQKENIIDESGMPKERFSAEFPKEGPSILRIQQVVRGDSAAYFCASSPLGANTGELFFGEGSRLTVL.